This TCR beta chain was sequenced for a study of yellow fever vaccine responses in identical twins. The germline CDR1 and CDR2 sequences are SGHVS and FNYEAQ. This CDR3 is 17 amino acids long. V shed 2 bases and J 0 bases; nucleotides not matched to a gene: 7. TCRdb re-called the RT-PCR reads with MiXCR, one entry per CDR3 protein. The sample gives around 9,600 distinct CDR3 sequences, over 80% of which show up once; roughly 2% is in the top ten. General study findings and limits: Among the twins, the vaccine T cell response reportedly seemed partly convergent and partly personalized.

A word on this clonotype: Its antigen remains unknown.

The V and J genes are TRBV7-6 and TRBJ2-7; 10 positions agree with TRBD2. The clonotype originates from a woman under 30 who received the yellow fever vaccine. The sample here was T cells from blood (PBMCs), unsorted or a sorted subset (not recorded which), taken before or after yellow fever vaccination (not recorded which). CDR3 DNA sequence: TGTGCCAGCAGCTTACGGACTAGCGGAGCTCACTCCTACGAGCAGTACTTC. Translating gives CASSLRTSGAHSYEQYF.